This TCR beta chain appears in the sequencing data of a study of T cells after yellow fever vaccination. On the study more broadly: Fractions with few cells were prepared using SMART-Seq v4 Ultra Low Input. Whole-study results and caveats: Though it reached lower strength, the secondary response hit its peak faster, day 5 versus 15. Primary-vaccination clones mostly resurfaced post-booster (roughly 97% CD4, roughly 87% CD8).

This clonotype has a handful of counts. The antigen is undetermined. TCRdb independently ran MiXCR on the 5' RACE reads; one entry per CDR3 protein. Altogether 180,000 or so distinct CDR3 sequences are present, roughly 11% being singletons, with the ten largest covering 36%. Trimming cost V 5 bases and J 6 bases, with 8 bases left between them. CDR3 length equals 10 residues. Germline-derived CDR1 and CDR2 are GTSNPN and SVGIG (reference sequence). The sample was CD8+ T cells sorted from PBMCs, taken 15 days after the yellow fever booster vaccination. This receptor was taken from a man aged 18 to 29 who received the YFV17D yellow fever vaccine. J is TRBJ2-7 and V is TRBV30, with D hard to call. CDR3 in amino acids: CAWGDFEQYF. CDR3 sequence (DNA): TGTGCCTGGGGAGACTTCGAGCAGTACTTC.